The rows below give T cell receptor beta chains drawn from one sample of a study of lymphopenia after photon versus proton radiotherapy. Using immunoSEQ multiplex PCR, the repertoire was profiled, and TCRdb retains in-frame clones only, with some absent. The sample consists of 150,000 to 200,000 clones, 70% to 90% of them appearing once. The source material was peripheral blood, sampled from a patient treated with photon-based radiotherapy. Source of these receptors: a man aged 50-59 years with gastric cancer. The CDR3 runs from the conserved cysteine through the conserved F or W. D genes are given only for firm matches. Clone size is given for some rows only: seen once, a few or many times, or a class if the clone is expanded.

NA	TRBV30	TRBD2	TRBJ2-3	CAWSAGGSSTDTQYF	TGTGCCTGGAGTGCGGGCGGGAGTAGCACAGATACGCAGTATTTT
once	TRBV6-6	NA	TRBJ1-2	CASSSPQGAEAYGYTF	TGTGCCAGCAGTTCCCCCCAGGGCGCCGAAGCATATGGCTACACCTTC
NA	TRBV7-2	NA	TRBJ1-2	CASSKGRGAYGYTF	TGTGCCAGCAGCAAAGGAAGGGGCGCTTATGGCTACACCTTC
NA	TRBV6-1	TRBD2	TRBJ2-5	CASILAGGGETQYF	TGTGCCAGCATCCTAGCGGGAGGGGGGGAGACCCAGTACTTC
NA	TRBV7-6	TRBD2	TRBJ2-1	CASSSGRTSGRNRVGEQFF	TGTGCCAGCAGCTCCGGCCGGACTAGCGGGAGGAATCGGGTGGGTGAGCAGTTCTTC
NA	TRBV9	TRBD1	TRBJ2-7	CASSAGQASYEQYF	TGTGCCAGCAGCGCGGGACAGGCATCCTACGAGCAGTACTTC
once	TRBV27	NA	TRBJ2-7	CASSRDGSYEQYF	TGTGCCAGCAGCAGGGACGGTTCCTACGAGCAGTACTTC
NA	TRBV6-6	NA	TRBJ2-6	CASRASGANVLTF	TGTGCCAGCAGAGCCTCTGGGGCCAACGTCCTGACTTTC
NA	TRBV29-1	NA	TRBJ1-4	CSVVQGTNEKLFF	TGCAGCGTTGTACAGGGAACTAATGAAAAACTGTTTTTT
NA	TRBV29-1	NA	TRBJ1-1	CSVVHREAFF	TGCAGCGTTGTCCACCGGGAAGCTTTCTTT
NA	TRBV9	NA	TRBJ1-3	CASSVVGGLGNTIYF	TGTGCCAGCAGCGTAGTAGGAGGTCTTGGAAACACCATATATTTT
NA	TRBV5-1	NA	TRBJ2-3	CASSVSDPTDTQYF	TGCGCCAGCAGCGTTAGCGACCCCACAGATACGCAGTATTTT
NA	TRBV30	TRBD1	TRBJ1-3	CAWAGQGLGNTIYF	TGTGCCTGGGCTGGACAGGGCTTGGGAAACACCATATATTTT
NA	TRBV5-4	NA	TRBJ2-1	CASSLPGSNEQFF	TGTGCCAGCAGCTTACCAGGGTCCAATGAGCAGTTCTTC
NA	TRBV7-6	TRBD2	TRBJ2-1	CASSPSPGLAGERGNEQFF	TGTGCCAGCAGCCCTTCGCCGGGACTAGCGGGAGAGAGGGGGAATGAGCAGTTCTTC
NA	TRBV7-2	NA	TRBJ2-1	CASSMMAGYNEQFF	TGTGCCAGCAGCATGATGGCGGGATACAATGAGCAGTTCTTC
NA	TRBV28	TRBD1	TRBJ1-1	CASSNDREGTEAFF	TGTGCCAGCAGCAACGACAGGGAGGGAACTGAAGCTTTCTTT
NA	TRBV12-5	TRBD1	TRBJ2-1	CASGGDSAVGYNEQFF	TGTGCTAGTGGCGGGGACAGTGCCGTCGGTTACAATGAGCAGTTCTTC
NA	TRBV4-1	TRBD1	TRBJ1-2	CASSPGQGQTFNYGYTF	TGCGCCAGCAGCCCGGGACAGGGTCAGACTTTCAACTATGGCTACACCTTC
NA	TRBV18	TRBD1	TRBJ1-2	CASSPYVDRVGYTF	TGTGCCAGCTCACCCTACGTAGACAGGGTGGGCTACACCTTC
NA	TRBV11-2	NA	TRBJ2-1	CASSLDNEQFF	TGTGCCAGCAGCCTAGACAATGAGCAGTTCTTC
NA	TRBV28	NA	TRBJ2-1	CASHSLRVNSYNEQFF	TGTGCCAGCCATTCACTCAGGGTCAACTCCTACAATGAGCAGTTCTTC
NA	TRBV27	NA	TRBJ2-7	CASRVGASSYEQYF	TGTGCCAGCAGAGTAGGGGCCAGCTCCTACGAGCAGTACTTC
NA	TRBV19	NA	TRBJ1-1	CASTIWGVNTEAFF	TGTGCCAGTACCATTTGGGGGGTGAACACTGAAGCTTTCTTT
once	TRBV18	NA	TRBJ1-5	CASSRGQGGEQPQHF	TGTGCCAGCTCACGGGGGCAGGGAGGGGAACAGCCCCAGCATTTT
NA	TRBV18	TRBD1	TRBJ1-1	CASSPQGANTEAFF	TGTGCCAGCTCACCACAGGGGGCGAACACTGAAGCTTTCTTT
NA	TRBV25-1	NA	TRBJ1-2	CASSRDKSNYGYTF	TGTGCCAGCAGTCGGGACAAATCTAACTATGGCTACACCTTC
NA	TRBV5-6	TRBD2	TRBJ2-2	CASSPRGPIAGGNTGELFF	TGTGCCAGCAGCCCTCGAGGCCCTATAGCGGGAGGTAACACCGGGGAGCTGTTTTTT
NA	TRBV11-2	NA	TRBJ2-7	CASSPGYNSYEQYF	TGTGCCAGCAGCCCAGGGTATAACTCCTACGAGCAGTACTTC
NA	TRBV12-5	NA	TRBJ2-7	CASGDGGRYEQYF	TGTGCTAGTGGCGATGGGGGTCGGTACGAGCAGTACTTC
NA	TRBV7-7	NA	TRBJ2-1	CASSLGESSYNEQFF	TGTGCCAGCAGCTTAGGCGAGAGCTCCTACAATGAGCAGTTCTTC
NA	TRBV4-1	NA	TRBJ1-1	CASSHRGGTNTEAFF	TGCGCCAGCAGCCACCGGGGGGGCACCAACACTGAAGCTTTCTTT
NA	TRBV5-4	TRBD2	TRBJ2-5	CASSSGTSGRARETQYF	TGTGCCAGCAGCTCGGGGACTAGCGGGAGGGCCCGGGAGACCCAGTACTTC
NA	TRBV5-4	TRBD1	TRBJ1-1	CASSRGGLNTEAFF	TGTGCCAGCAGCCGAGGGGGCCTGAACACTGAAGCTTTCTTT
NA	TRBV28	NA	TRBJ1-4	CASRSGRLTRQEGEKLFF	TGTGCCAGCAGGTCCGGGCGCTTAACGAGACAGGAAGGTGAAAAACTGTTTTTT
NA	TRBV2	NA	TRBJ1-2	CASSEVVRLYGYTF	TGTGCCAGCAGTGAAGTGGTGAGGCTATATGGCTACACCTTC
NA	TRBV10-3	TRBD2	TRBJ2-5	CAISGMGGETQYF	TGTGCCATCAGTGGGATGGGGGGGGAGACCCAGTACTTC
few	TRBV5-4	TRBD1	TRBJ1-2	CASSLQGLDGYTF	TGTGCCAGCAGCCTACAGGGGCTGGATGGCTACACCTTC
many	TRBV28	NA	TRBJ1-5	CASREEYSNQPQHF	TGTGCCAGCAGAGAGGAGTATAGCAATCAGCCCCAGCATTTT
NA	TRBV9	NA	TRBJ2-1	CASSVGESTYNEQFF	TGTGCCAGCAGCGTAGGCGAGAGTACCTACAATGAGCAGTTCTTC
once	TRBV10-1	NA	TRBJ2-7	CASSEFERGKYEQYF	TGCGCCAGCAGTGAGTTCGAAAGGGGGAAGTACGAGCAGTACTTC
NA	TRBV7-9	TRBD2	TRBJ2-3	CASSLGRTSGGSTDTQYF	TGTGCCAGCAGCTTAGGACGGACTAGCGGGGGTAGCACAGATACGCAGTATTTT
NA	TRBV15	TRBD2	TRBJ2-7	CATSRGLAAYEQYF	TGTGCCACCAGCCGCGGACTAGCGGCCTACGAGCAGTACTTC
NA	TRBV6-1	TRBD1	TRBJ2-1	CASSQGDAWGNEQFF	TGTGCCAGCAGCCAGGGGGACGCCTGGGGCAATGAGCAGTTCTTC
NA	TRBV5-4	NA	TRBJ2-6	CASSSGLSGANVLTF	TGTGCCAGCAGCTCAGGACTCTCTGGGGCCAACGTCCTGACTTTC